The following is a T cell receptor (beta chain) sequence with its context. The antigen remains unidentified. Germline V lookup: CDR1 MNHEY, CDR2 SVGAGI. The CDR3 is made up of 13 amino acids. The V and J ends lost 7 bases and 6 bases respectively, with 15 bases between them. The sample originates from a study of cytomegalovirus exposure and HLA in healthy donors. Amplification used 60 Vbeta primers and 13 Jbeta primers. Sequenced by immunoSEQ multiplex PCR; TCRdb stores in-frame clones only, minus some. Of fewer than 100,000 clones listed, around three quarters are singletons. Study-level results: Cytomegalovirus-associated TCR beta chains were listed, numbering 150 to 200. Researchers reported in a later analysis that common viral pathogens appeared linked to several top clusters.

The chain recombines TRBV6-5 with TRBJ1-1, with D maybe TRBD1 (5 bases). The sequenced material came from PBMCs. This receptor was identified in a male donor in good health and CMV-seronegative. The CDR3 DNA is TGTGCCAGCATCGATCAGGCAGGGTCTGAAGCTTTCTTT. It is translated as CASIDQAGSEAFF.